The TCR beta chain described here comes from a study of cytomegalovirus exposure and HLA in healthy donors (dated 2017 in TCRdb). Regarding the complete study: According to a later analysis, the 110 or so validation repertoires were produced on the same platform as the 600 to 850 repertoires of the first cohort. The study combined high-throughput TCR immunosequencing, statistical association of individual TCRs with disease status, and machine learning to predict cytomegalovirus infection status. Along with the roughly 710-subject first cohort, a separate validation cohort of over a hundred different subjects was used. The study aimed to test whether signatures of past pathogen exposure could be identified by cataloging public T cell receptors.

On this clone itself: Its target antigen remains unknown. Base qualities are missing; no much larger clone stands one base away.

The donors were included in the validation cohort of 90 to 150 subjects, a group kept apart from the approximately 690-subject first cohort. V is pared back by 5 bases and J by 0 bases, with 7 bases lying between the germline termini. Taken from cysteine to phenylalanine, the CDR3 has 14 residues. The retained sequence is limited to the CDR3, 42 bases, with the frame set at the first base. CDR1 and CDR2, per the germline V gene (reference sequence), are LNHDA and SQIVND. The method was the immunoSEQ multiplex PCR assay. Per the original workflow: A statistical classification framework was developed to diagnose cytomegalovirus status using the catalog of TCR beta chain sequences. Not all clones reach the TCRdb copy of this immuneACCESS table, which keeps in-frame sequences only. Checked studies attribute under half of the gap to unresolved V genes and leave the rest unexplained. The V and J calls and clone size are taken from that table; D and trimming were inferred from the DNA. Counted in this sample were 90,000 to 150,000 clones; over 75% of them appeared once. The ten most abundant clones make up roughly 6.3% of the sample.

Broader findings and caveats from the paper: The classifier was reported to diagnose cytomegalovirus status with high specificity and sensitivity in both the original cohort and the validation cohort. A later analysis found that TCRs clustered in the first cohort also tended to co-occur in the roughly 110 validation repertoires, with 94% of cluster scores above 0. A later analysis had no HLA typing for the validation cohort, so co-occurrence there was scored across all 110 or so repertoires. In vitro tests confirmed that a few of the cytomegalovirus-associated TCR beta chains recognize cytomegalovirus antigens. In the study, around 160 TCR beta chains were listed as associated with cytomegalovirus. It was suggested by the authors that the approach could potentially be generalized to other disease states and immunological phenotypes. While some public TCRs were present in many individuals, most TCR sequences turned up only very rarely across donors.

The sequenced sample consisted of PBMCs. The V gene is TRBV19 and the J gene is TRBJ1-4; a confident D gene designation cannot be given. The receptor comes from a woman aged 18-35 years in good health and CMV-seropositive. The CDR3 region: CASSLAATNEKLFF. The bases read TGTGCCAGTAGTCTGGCAGCAACTAATGAAAAACTGTTTTTT.